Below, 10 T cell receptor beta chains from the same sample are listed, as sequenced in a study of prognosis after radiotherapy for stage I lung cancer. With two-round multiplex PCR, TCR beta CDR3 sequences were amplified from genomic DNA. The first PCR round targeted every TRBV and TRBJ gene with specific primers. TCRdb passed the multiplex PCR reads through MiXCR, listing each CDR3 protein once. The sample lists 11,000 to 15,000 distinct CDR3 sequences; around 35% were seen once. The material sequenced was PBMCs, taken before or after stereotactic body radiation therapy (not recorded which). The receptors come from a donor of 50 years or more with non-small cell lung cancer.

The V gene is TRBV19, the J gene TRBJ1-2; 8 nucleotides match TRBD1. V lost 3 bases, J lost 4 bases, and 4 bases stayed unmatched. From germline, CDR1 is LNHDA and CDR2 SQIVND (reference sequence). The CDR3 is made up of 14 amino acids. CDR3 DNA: TGTGCCAGTAGTATCACAGGGGGTCGCTATGGCTACACCTTC. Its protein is CASSITGGRYGYTF.

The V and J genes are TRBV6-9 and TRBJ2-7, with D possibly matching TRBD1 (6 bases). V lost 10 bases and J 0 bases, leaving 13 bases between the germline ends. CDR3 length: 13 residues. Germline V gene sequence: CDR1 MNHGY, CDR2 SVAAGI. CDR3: CATPGHSSYEQYF. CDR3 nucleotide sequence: TGTGCCACTCCGGGACATTCCTCCTACGAGCAGTACTTC.

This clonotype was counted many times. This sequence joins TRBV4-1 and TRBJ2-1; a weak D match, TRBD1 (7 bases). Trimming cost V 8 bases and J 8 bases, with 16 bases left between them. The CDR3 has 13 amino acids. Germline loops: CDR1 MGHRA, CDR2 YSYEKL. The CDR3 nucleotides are TGCGCCAGCCGCCGAACAGGGGAGGATGAGCAGTTCTTC. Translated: CASRRTGEDEQFF.

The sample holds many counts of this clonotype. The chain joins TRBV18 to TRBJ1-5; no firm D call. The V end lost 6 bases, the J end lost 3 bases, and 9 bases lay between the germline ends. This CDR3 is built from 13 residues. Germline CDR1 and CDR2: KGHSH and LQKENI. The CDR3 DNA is TGTGCCAGCTCCATCGGTTTCAATCAGCCCCAGCATTTT. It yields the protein CASSIGFNQPQHF. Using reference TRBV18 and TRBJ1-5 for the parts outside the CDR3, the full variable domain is NAGVMQNPRHLVRRRGQEARLRCSPMKGHSHVYWYRQLPEEGLKFMVYLQKENIIDESGMPKERFSAEFPKEGPSILRIQQVVRGDSAAYFCASSIGFNQPQHFGDGTRLSIL.

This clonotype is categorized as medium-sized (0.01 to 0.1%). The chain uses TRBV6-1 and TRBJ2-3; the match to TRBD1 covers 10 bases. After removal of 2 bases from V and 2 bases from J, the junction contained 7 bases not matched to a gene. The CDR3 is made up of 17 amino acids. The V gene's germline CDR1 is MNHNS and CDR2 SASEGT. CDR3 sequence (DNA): TGTGCCAGCAGTGAACTCGCCGGGACAGGGGTCACAGATACGCAGTATTTT. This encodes CASSELAGTGVTDTQYF.

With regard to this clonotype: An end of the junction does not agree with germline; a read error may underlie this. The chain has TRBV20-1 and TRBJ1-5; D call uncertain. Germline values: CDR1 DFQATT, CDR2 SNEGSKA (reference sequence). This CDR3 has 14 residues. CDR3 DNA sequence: TGCAGTGCTAGAGAAGGGAGGGTGAATCAGCCCCAACATTTT. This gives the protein CSAREGRVNQPQHF.

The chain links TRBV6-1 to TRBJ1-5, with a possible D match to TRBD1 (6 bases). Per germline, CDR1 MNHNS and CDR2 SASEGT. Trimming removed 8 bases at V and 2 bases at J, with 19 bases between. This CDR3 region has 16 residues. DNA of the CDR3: TGTGCCAGCTCTAAGAAGGGGGTCTTCGGCAATCAGCCCCAGCATTTT. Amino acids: CASSKKGVFGNQPQHF.

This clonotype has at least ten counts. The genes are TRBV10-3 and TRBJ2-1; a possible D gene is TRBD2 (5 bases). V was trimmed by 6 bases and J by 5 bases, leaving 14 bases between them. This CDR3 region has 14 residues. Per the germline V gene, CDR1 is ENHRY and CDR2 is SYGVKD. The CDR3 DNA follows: TGTGCCATCAGCCAGTCCGGGGAGAACAATGAGCAGTTCTTC. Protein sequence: CAISQSGENNEQFF.

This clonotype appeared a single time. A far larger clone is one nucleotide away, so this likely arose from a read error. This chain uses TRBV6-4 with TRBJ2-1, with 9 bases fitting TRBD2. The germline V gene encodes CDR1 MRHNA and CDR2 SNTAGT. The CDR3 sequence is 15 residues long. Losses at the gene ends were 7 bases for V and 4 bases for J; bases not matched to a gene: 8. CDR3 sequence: CASNSGLAGYNEQFF. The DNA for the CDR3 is TGTGCCAGCAACTCGGGACTAGCAGGGTACAATGAGCAGTTCTTC.

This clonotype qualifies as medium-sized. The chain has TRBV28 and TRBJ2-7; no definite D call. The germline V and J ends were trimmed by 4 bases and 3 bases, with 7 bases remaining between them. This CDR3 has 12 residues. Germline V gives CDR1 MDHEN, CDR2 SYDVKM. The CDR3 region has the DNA TGTGCCAGCAGTTATCGGAGCTACGAGCAGTACTTC. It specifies CASSYRSYEQYF.